This T cell receptor (beta chain) is drawn from a study of OX40 agonist ivuxolimab in advanced cancers. Study in general: Clinicians treated patients with ivuxolimab, an agonistic anti-OX40 (CD134) antibody. There were three patients with partial responses, one having hepatocellular carcinoma and two cutaneous melanoma. People who had prior anti-PD-1, anti-PD-L1 or anti-CTLA-4 therapy could take part, and about 40% had some.

Clones were sequenced by immunoSEQ multiplex PCR, and TCRdb holds only the in-frame ones, with some missing. Counted here are over 85,000 clones, around 88% occurring once; the ten biggest clones make up 0.45% to 0.55%. Trimming left V 5 bases short and J 2 bases short, with 13 bases between. Per germline, CDR1 KGHSH and CDR2 LQKENI. This CDR3 comprises 15 residues. V is TRBV18 and J is TRBJ2-1, with D hard to call. Sequences were derived from CD4+ or CD8+ T cells sorted from blood, sampled in a trial of the OX40 agonist ivuxolimab. The sequence came from an adult with an advanced solid tumor such as melanoma, head and neck, liver or kidney cancer. This chain's CDR3 is CASSTLRPPYNEQFF. In DNA form, the CDR3 reads TGTGCCAGCTCAACACTAAGGCCCCCCTACAATGAGCAGTTCTTC.